The T cell receptor beta chain described here comes from a study of shared clonotypes between healthy human individuals. Study-wide results and limits: Larger estimated richness was generally recorded for naive subsets relative to memory subsets. It was the few donors that limited the genetic and exposure-history diversity represented.

TCRdb's table, derived via immunoSEQ multiplex PCR, lists solely in-frame clones and lacks some. The repertoire holds 950,000 to 1,100,000 clones, with more than 75% as singletons. A word on this clone: What it recognizes is unknown.

V lost 6 bases to trimming and J lost 0 bases, with 11 bases between them. From germline, CDR1 is SQVTM and CDR2 ANQGSEA. The CDR3 spans 14 residues. Naive CD45RA+ and memory CD45RA-negative subsets were split from CD4+ cells. This chain connects TRBV29-1 to TRBJ2-2; D may correspond to TRBD1 or TRBD2 (5 bases each). Sequenced input: memory CD4+ T cells from PBMCs. Subset indicated: CD45RA-negative fraction. The receptor's source is a man aged 18 to 29 in good health. Some clones in this sample may be carry-over from other donors' samples. The CDR3, as DNA: TGCAGCGTCGCCCAGGGAGCGAACACCGGGGAGCTGTTTTTT. It is translated as CSVAQGANTGELFF.